This TCR beta chain was captured in a study of cytomegalovirus exposure and HLA in healthy donors. General observations from the study: In a later analysis, several top co-occurrence clusters appeared linked to parvovirus B19, influenza, CMV and Epstein-Barr virus. Donors were assumed by presence/absence analyses to have roughly uniform sequencing depth. Productive status was seen about 90% or about 30% of the time for most TCR beta V segments in an earlier analysis.

Healthy bone marrow donors made up the donors. PCR employed 60 Vbeta and 13 Jbeta primers. Assay used: immunoSEQ multiplex PCR; TCRdb lists only in-frame clones, some missing. This sample has some 180,000 clones; 81% occur once, and the top ten carry approximately 3.6%. To note about this clone: Antigen: not known.

Sequencing was done on a sample of PBMCs. This TCR was recovered from a man aged 35-49 years in good health and CMV-seropositive.

Here the CDR3 reads CASSLNLGPDTQYF. CDR3 nucleotides: TGTGCCAGCAGCTTGAACCTAGGTCCTGATACGCAGTATTTT. This chain links TRBV5-4 with TRBJ2-3; D is unresolved. Germline V gene lookup returns CDR1 SGHNT and CDR2 YYREEE (reference sequence). V was clipped by 1 base and J by 6 bases, with 12 bases between them. This CDR3 comprises 14 residues.